Following are 13 T cell receptor beta chains from one sample sequenced in a study of PD-L1 blockade in urothelial cancer. As for time point: peripheral blood 6 weeks after treatment start. TCRdb's copy holds only in-frame clones and misses some; the assay was immunoSEQ multiplex PCR. The table includes tens of thousands of clones, 84% detected once. The sample consisted of PBMCs, taken around atezolizumab (anti-PD-L1) treatment. Source of these receptors: a man aged 70-80 years with urothelial cancer.

The chain links TRBV27 to TRBJ1-3; D possibly corresponds to TRBD1 (5 bases). V lost 4 bases and J lost 0, with 16 bases in between. In germline, CDR1 is MNHEY, CDR2 SMNVEV (reference sequence). The CDR3 runs 17 residues. The chain's CDR3 is CASSSSILRASGNTIYF. CDR3 sequence (DNA): TGTGCCAGCAGTTCCTCTATCCTCAGGGCCTCTGGAAACACCATATATTTT.

The rearrangement links TRBV7-2 to TRBJ2-5; D ambiguous. Trimming pared 7 bases from V and 2 bases from J, leaving 17 bases between. This CDR3 region has 15 residues. Germline-derived CDR1 and CDR2 are SGHTA and FQGNSA. Here the CDR3 reads CASTRGSSVQETQYF. For the CDR3, the DNA is TGTGCCAGCACCCGAGGCTCCTCAGTACAAGAGACCCAGTACTTC. The full variable domain, rest sourced from reference TRBV7-2 and TRBJ2-5, is GAGVSQSPSNKVTEKGKDVELRCDPISGHTALYWYRQSLGQGLEFLIYFQGNSAPDKSGLPSDRFSAERTGGSVSTLTIQRTQQEDSAVYLCASTRGSSVQETQYFGPGTRLLVL.

J is TRBJ2-1 and V is TRBV29-1, with 9 bases that match TRBD1. Germline values: CDR1 SQVTM, CDR2 ANQGSEA. The CDR3 is made up of 17 amino acids. Losses at the gene ends were 6 bases for V and 0 bases for J; bases not matched to a gene: 12. CDR3 sequence: CSVTWTGVPGSYNEQFF. CDR3 coding DNA: TGCAGCGTCACCTGGACAGGGGTCCCTGGCTCCTACAATGAGCAGTTCTTC.

This clone has a handful of counts. The V call is TRBV14, the J call TRBJ2-1; 8 nucleotides match TRBD2. The CDR3 contains 16 residues. CDR1 is SGHDN and CDR2 is FVKESK in the germline V gene. J was trimmed by 6 bases and V by 3 bases; bases with no gene match: 10. The CDR3 protein is CASSQQTSARTNEQFF. In nucleotides, the CDR3 is TGTGCCAGCAGCCAGCAGACTAGCGCTCGGACCAATGAGCAGTTCTTC. Looking up the rest from reference TRBV14 and TRBJ2-1 gives the full variable domain: EAGVTQFPSHSVIEKGQTVTLRCDPISGHDNLYWYRRVMGKEIKFLLHFVKESKQDESGMPNNRFLAERTGGTYSTLKVQPAELEDSGVYFCASSQQTSARTNEQFFGPGTRLTVL.

This clone has only a few counts. The V call is TRBV7-2, the J call TRBJ1-4, with D perhaps matching TRBD1 (6 bases). The V and J ends lost 1 base and 8 bases respectively, with 11 bases between them. Germline V lookup: CDR1 SGHTA, CDR2 FQGNSA. This CDR3 has 14 residues. The CDR3: CASSLVSGTEKLFF. CDR3 nucleotides: TGTGCCAGCAGCTTAGTAAGTGGGACAGAAAAACTGTTTTTT.

This chain uses TRBV9 with TRBJ2-4; 9 bases line up with TRBD2. Germline lookup yields CDR1 SGDLS and CDR2 YYNGEE. CDR3 length: 16 residues. The trim removed 1 base at V and 6 bases at J, leaving 8 bases unmatched. CDR3 sequence: CASSVTAGGSRNIQYF. As DNA, the CDR3 is TGTGCCAGCAGCGTAACGGCGGGAGGGTCGAGAAACATTCAGTACTTC. The entire variable domain, with the rest obtained from reference TRBV9 and TRBJ2-4, is as follows: DSGVTQTPKHLITATGQRVTLRCSPRSGDLSVYWYQQSLDQGLQFLIQYYNGEERAKGNILERFSAQQFPDLHSELNLSSLELGDSALYFCASSVTAGGSRNIQYFGAGTRLSVL.

J is TRBJ2-3 and V is TRBV4-1; TRBD1 matches at 7 bases. The J segment lost 2 bases and the V segment lost 1 base, leaving 3 bases of the junction unmatched. The CDR3 runs 15 residues. Germline values: CDR1 MGHRA, CDR2 YSYEKL. CDR3 nucleotide sequence: TGCGCCAGCAGCCAAGGGACAGGTTCCACAGATACGCAGTATTTT. Translated, it gives CASSQGTGSTDTQYF.

There are a few counts of this clone. The rearrangement links TRBV10-1 to TRBJ1-2; 8 positions agree with TRBD1. Trimming cost V 7 bases and J 8 bases; bases outside gene matches: 12. This CDR3 is built from 14 residues. CDR1 is WNHNN, CDR2 SYGVQD, per germline (reference sequence). Written as DNA, the CDR3 is TGCGCCAGCACCTCCGGGACAGGCGCCAACGGCTACACCTTC. It codes for CASTSGTGANGYTF.

V is TRBV5-1 and J is TRBJ1-1, with unresolved D. The CDR3 is 13 residues long. The germline V gene encodes CDR1 SGHRS and CDR2 YFSETQ. The V end was cut by 3 bases, the J end by 0 bases, with 6 bases between. CDR3 nucleotides: TGCGCCAGCAGCTCACAGCTGAACACTGAAGCTTTCTTT. This encodes CASSSQLNTEAFF.

This clone was detected only a few times. The chain combines TRBV7-3 with TRBJ1-2, with a tentative D call TRBD1 (5 bases). V gave up 3 bases and J gave up 3 bases, with 11 bases separating them. Germline V gives CDR1 SGHTA, CDR2 FQGTGA. CDR3 length: 14 residues. The CDR3 DNA is TGTGCCAGCAGCTTCAGGGTTTTCGACTATGGCTACACCTTC. Translation: CASSFRVFDYGYTF.

The chain employs TRBV7-2 and TRBJ1-3; D is ambiguous. CDR3 length: 15 residues. Trimming cost V 5 bases and J 0 bases, with 11 bases left between them. Germline-derived CDR1 and CDR2 are SGHTA and FQGNSA. Here the CDR3 reads CASSREGTSGNTIYF. The DNA of the CDR3 is TGTGCCAGCAGCCGAGAGGGTACCTCTGGAAACACCATATATTTT.

The V gene is TRBV9, the J gene TRBJ1-6; 8 nucleotides agree with TRBD1. The length of the CDR3 is 14 residues. V dropped 4 bases and J dropped 10; count of bases not matched to a gene: 7. CDR1 and CDR2 (germline): SGDLS, YYNGEE. The CDR3 sequence is CASSRDRLGSPLHF. CDR3 coding DNA: TGTGCCAGCAGCCGGGACAGGTTAGGATCACCCCTCCACTTT.

The chain employs TRBV6-5 and TRBJ2-7, with a possible D match to TRBD1 (5 bases). This CDR3 region has 13 residues. The germline V and J ends were trimmed by 8 bases and 2 bases, with 13 bases remaining between them. Germline V CDR1 and CDR2: MNHEY, SVGAGI. This chain's CDR3 is CASGAGYPYEQYF. The CDR3 DNA reads as TGTGCCAGCGGAGCAGGGTACCCCTACGAGCAGTACTTC.